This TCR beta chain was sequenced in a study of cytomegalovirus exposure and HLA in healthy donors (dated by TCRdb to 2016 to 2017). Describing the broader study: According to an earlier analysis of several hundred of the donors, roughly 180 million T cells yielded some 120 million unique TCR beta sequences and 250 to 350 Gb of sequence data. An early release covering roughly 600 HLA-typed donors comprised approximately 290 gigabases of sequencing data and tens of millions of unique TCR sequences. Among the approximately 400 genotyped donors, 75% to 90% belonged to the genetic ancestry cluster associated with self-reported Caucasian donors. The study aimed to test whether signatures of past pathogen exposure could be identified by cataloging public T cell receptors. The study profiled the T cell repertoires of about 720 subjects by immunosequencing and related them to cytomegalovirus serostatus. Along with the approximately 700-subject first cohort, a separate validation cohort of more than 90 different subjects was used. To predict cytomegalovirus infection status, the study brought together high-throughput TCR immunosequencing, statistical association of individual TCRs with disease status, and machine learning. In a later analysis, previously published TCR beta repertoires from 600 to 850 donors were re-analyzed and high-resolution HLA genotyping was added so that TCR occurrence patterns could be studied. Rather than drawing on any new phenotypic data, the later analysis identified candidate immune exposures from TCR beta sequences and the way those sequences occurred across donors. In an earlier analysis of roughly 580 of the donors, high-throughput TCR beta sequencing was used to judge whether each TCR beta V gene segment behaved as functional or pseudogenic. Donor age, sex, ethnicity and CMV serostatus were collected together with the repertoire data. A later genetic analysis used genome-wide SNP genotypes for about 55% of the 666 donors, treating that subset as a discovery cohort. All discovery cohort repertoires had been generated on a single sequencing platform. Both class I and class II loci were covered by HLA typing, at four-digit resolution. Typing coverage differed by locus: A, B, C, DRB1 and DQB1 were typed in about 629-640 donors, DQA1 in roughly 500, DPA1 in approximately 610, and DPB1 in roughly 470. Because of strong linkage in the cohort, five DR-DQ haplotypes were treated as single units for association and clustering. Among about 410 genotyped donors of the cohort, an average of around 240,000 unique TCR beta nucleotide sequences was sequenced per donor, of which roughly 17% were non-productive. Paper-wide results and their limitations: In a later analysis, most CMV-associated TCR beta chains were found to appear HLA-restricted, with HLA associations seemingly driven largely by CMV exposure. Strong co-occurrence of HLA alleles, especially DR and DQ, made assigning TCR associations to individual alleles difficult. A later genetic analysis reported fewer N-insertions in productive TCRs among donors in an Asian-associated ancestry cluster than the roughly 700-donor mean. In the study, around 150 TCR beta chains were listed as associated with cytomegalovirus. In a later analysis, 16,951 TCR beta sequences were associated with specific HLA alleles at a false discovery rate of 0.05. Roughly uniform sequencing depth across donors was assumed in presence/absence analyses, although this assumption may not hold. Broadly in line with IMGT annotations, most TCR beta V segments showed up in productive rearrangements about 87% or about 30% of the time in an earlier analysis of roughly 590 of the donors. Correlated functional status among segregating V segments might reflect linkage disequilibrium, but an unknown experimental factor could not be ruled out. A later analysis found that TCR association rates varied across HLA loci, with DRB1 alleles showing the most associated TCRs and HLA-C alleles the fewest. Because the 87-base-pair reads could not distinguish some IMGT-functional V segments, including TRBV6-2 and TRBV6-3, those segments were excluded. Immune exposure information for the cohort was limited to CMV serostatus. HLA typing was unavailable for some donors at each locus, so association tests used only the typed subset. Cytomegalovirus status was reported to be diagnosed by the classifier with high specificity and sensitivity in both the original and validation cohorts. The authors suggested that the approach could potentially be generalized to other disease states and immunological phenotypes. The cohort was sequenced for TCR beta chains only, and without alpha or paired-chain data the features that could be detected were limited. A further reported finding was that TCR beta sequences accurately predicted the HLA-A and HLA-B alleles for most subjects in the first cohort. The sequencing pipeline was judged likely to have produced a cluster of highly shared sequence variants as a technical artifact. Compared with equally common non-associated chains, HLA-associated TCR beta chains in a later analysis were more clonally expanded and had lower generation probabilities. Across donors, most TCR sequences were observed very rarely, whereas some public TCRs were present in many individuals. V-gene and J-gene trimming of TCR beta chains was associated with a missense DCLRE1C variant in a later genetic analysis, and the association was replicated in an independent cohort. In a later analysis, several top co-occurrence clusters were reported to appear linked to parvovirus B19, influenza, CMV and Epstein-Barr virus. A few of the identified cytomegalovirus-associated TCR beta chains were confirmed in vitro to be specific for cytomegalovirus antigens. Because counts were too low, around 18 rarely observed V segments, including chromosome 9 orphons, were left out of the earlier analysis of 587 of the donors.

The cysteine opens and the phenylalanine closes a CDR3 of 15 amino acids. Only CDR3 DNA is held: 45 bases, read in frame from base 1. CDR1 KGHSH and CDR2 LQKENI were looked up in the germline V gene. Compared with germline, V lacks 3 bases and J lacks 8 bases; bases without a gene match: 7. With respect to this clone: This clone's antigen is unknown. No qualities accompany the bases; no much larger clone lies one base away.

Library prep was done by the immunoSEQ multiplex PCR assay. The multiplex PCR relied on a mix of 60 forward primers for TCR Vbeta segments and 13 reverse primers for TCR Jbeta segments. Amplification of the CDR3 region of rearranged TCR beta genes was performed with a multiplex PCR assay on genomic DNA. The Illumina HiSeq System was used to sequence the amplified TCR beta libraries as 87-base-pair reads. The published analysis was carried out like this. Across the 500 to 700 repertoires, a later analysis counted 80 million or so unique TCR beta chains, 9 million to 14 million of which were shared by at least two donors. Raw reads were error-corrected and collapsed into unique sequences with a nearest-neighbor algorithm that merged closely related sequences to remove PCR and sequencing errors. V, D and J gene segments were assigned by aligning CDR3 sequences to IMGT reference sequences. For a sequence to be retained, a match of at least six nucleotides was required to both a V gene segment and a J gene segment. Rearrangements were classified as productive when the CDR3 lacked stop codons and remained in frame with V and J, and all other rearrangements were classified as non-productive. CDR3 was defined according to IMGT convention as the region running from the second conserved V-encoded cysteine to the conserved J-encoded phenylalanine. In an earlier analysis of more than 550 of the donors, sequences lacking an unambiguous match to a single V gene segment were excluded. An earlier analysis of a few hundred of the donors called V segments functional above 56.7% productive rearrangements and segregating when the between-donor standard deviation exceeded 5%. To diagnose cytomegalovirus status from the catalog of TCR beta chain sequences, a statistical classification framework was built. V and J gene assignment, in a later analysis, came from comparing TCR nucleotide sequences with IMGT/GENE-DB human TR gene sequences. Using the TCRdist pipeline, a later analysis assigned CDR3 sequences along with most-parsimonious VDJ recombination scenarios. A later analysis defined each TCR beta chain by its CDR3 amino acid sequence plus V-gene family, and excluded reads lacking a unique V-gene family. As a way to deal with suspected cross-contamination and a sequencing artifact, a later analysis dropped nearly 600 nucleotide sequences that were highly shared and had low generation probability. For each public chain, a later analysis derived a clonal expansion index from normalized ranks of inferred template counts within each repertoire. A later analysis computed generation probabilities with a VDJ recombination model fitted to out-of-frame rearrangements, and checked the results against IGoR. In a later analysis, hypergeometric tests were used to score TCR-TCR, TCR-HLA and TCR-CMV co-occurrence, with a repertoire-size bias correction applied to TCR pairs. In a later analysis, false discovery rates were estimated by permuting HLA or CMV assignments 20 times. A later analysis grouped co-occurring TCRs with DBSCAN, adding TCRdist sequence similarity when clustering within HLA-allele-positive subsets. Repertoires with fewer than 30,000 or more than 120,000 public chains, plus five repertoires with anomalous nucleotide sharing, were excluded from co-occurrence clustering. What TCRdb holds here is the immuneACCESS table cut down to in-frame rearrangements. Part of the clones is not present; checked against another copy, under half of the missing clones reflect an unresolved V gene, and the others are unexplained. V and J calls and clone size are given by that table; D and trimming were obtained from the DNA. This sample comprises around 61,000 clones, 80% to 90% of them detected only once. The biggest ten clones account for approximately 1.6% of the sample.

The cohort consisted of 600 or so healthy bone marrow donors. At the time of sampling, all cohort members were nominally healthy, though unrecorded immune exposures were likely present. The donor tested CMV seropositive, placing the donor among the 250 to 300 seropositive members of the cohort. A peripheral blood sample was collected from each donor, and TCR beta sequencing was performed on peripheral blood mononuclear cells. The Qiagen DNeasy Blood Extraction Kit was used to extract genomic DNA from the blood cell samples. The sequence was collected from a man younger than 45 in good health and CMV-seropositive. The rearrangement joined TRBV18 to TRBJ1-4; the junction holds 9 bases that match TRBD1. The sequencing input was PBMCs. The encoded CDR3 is CASSPSGTGKEKLFF. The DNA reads TGTGCCAGCTCACCCTCCGGGACAGGGAAGGAAAAACTGTTTTTT. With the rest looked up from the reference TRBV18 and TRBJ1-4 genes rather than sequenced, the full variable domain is NAGVMQNPRHLVRRRGQEARLRCSPMKGHSHVYWYRQLPEEGLKFMVYLQKENIIDESGMPKERFSAEFPKEGPSILRIQQVVRGDSAAYFCASSPSGTGKEKLFFGSGTQLSVL.